This TCR beta chain was retrieved from a study of T cells in Graves' hyperthyroidism and ophthalmopathy. The wider study: Peripheral blood was obtained at initial diagnosis, preceding any treatment.

This clonotype was seen a handful of times. Its antigen is not identified. TCR beta CDR3 regions were amplified from RNA transcripts. The HTBI primer set served for first-round RT-PCR of the TCR CDR3. TCRdb independently ran MiXCR on the multiplex PCR reads; one entry per CDR3 protein. This sample yields 500,000 to 550,000 distinct CDR3 sequences, of which just under 20% are seen a single time; roughly 47% belongs to the top ten. Germline V lookup: CDR1 SGHVS, CDR2 FQNEAQ. This CDR3 has 14 amino acids. Trimming stripped 5 bases from V and 0 bases from J, with 10 bases between. The study based diagnoses on clinical symptoms, serum thyroxine and TRAb, thyroid ultrasound and orbital computed tomography. Using around 10 ml of fresh peripheral blood, PBMCs were prepared. Findings and caveats of the study: Among clonotypes expanded in thyroid above 0.001, most were also found in blood.

Sample: blood. This chain links TRBV7-8 with TRBJ2-5, with D tentatively TRBD2 (5 bases). This TCR was sampled from a man aged 35 to 55 with Graves' ophthalmopathy. The CDR3 loop reads CASSPRLNQETQYF. CDR3 bases: TGTGCCAGCAGCCCCCGACTAAACCAAGAGACCCAGTACTTC.